This T cell receptor beta chain came from a study of cytomegalovirus exposure and HLA in healthy donors. Findings of the study overall: Some public TCRs appeared in many individuals, while most sequences were rare.

The CDR3 runs to 14 residues. Germline V CDR1 and CDR2: SNHLY, FYNNEI. The V end lost 9 bases, the J end lost 0 bases, and 11 bases lay between the germline ends. About this clone itself: The antigen is undetermined.

PCR amplification relied on 60 Vbeta primers (plus 13 Jbeta primers). The repertoire was sequenced with immunoSEQ multiplex PCR; TCRdb's copy has only in-frame clones and lacks some. The sample includes around 200,000 clones, roughly four fifths of them seen just once. The origin of this receptor is a woman between 18 and 30 years old in good health and CMV-seronegative. V and J are TRBV2 and TRBJ2-2; possibly TRBD2 for D (6 bases). The specimen was PBMCs. The CDR3 DNA reads as TGTGCCAGTGGGGACTTCACGAACACCGGGGAGCTGTTTTTT. It specifies CASGDFTNTGELFF.